A single sample is the source of the 5 T cell receptor beta chains below, sequenced in a study of blood T cell repertoires in COVID-19 (dated by TCRdb to about 2020). Library prep was done by the immunoSEQ multiplex PCR assay. Entries here come from immuneACCESS through TCRdb and include only in-frame sequences with V and J called. Some clones fail to appear in such tables; in the studies checked, an unresolved V gene covers under half of the shortfall, and the cause of the remainder is unknown. This sample gives some 95,000 clones in total; 91% of them show up just once. The top ten constitute 2% to 2.5% of the sample. The sample consisted of peripheral blood. These receptor sequences come from a human donor with active COVID-19. The donor label of this sample is uncertain.

This chain links TRBV11-1 with TRBJ2-1; TRBD2 aligns across 11 bases. CDR3 length: 16 residues. With 5 bases clipped from V and 2 bases from J, the junction kept 5 bases outside the gene matches. The germline V gene has CDR1 SGHAT and CDR2 FQDESV (reference sequence). DNA of the CDR3: TGTGCCAGCAGCCCCCCGGGACTAGCGGCCTACAATGAGCAGTTCTTC. Protein sequence: CASSPPGLAAYNEQFF. The full variable domain, with the rest looked up from reference TRBV11-1 and TRBJ2-1, is EAEVAQSPRYKITEKSQAVAFWCDPISGHATLYWYRQILGQGPELLVQFQDESVVDDSQLPKDRFSAERLKGVDSTLKIQPAELGDSAMYLCASSPPGLAAYNEQFFGPGTRLTVL.

The V and J genes are TRBV6-4 and TRBJ2-2; TRBD1 is a possible D gene (5 bases). Germline V gene sequence: CDR1 MRHNA, CDR2 SNTAGT. Trimming pared 3 bases from V and 3 bases from J, leaving 17 bases between. The CDR3 runs to 17 residues. CDR3 in amino acids: CASSEVWAGFDTGELFF. In DNA form, the CDR3 reads TGTGCCAGCAGTGAAGTGTGGGCAGGGTTTGACACCGGGGAGCTGTTTTTT.

The chain has TRBV9 and TRBJ2-3; TRBD2 agrees at 10 bases. V was pared by 0 bases and J by 2 bases, with 3 bases of the junction left unmatched. The CDR3 contains 16 residues. Germline lookup yields CDR1 SGDLS and CDR2 YYNGEE. The CDR3 here is CASSVDLAGATDTQYF. CDR3 nucleotides: TGTGCCAGCAGCGTAGACCTAGCGGGGGCCACAGATACGCAGTATTTT. The full variable domain, with the rest looked up from reference TRBV9 and TRBJ2-3, is DSGVTQTPKHLITATGQRVTLRCSPRSGDLSVYWYQQSLDQGLQFLIQYYNGEERAKGNILERFSAQQFPDLHSELNLSSLELGDSALYFCASSVDLAGATDTQYFGPGTRLTVL.

In DNA form, the CDR3 reads TGTGCCAGCAGCCAATTGGACAGGGGCTACGAGCAGTACTTC. This sequence encodes CASSQLDRGYEQYF. The chain carries TRBV14 and TRBJ2-7; 9 bases map to TRBD1. The CDR3 has 14 residues. CDR1 and CDR2 (germline): SGHDN, FVKESK. J was trimmed by 3 bases and V by 2 bases; bases with no gene match: 2.

This chain links TRBV5-1 with TRBJ2-1, with 7 bases matching TRBD2. The V segment lost 3 bases and the J segment 1 base; nucleotides outside the gene matches: 4. This CDR3 spans 15 amino acids. Germline V CDR1 and CDR2: SGHRS, YFSETQ. In DNA, the CDR3 is TGCGCCAGCAGCTCTGGGACTATTTCCTACAATGAGCAGTTCTTC. It codes for CASSSGTISYNEQFF.